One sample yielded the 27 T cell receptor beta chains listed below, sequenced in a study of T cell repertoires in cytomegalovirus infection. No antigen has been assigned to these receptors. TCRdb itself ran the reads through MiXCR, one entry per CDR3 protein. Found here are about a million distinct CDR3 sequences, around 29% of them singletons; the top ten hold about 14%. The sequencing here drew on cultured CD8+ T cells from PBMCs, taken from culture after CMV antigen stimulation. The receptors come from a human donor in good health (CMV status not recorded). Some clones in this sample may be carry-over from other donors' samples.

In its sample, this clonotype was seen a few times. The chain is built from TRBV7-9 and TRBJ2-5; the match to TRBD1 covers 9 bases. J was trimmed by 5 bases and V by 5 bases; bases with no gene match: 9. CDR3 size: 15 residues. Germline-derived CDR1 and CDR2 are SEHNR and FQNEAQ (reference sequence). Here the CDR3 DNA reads TGTGCCAGCAGCCCCCCGGACAGGGGATACGAGACCCAGTACTTC. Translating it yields CASSPPDRGYETQYF.

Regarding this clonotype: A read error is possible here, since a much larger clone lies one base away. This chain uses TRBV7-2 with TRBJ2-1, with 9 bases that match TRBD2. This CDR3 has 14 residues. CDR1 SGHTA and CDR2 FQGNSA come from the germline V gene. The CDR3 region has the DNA TGTGCCAGCAGCTTCCTCATAGCGGGGGAGGAGCAGTCCTTC. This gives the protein CASSFLIAGEEQSF.

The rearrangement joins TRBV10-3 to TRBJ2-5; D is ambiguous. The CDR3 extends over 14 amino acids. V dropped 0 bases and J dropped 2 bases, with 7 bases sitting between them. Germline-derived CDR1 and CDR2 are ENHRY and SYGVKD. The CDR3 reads CAISESTIQETQYF. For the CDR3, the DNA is TGTGCCATCAGTGAGTCCACAATTCAAGAGACCCAGTACTTC.

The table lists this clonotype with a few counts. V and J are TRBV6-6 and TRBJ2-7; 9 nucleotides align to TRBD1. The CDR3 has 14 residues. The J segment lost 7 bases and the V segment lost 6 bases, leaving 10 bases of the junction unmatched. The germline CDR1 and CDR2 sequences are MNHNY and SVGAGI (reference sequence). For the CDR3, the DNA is TGTGCCAGCAGCCCCGGACAGGGGCGGAATGAGCAGTACGTC. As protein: CASSPGQGRNEQYV.

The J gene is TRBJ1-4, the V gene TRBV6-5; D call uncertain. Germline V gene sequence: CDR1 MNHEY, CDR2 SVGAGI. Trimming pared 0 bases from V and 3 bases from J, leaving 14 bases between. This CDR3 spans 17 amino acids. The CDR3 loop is CASSYSWAAAANEKLFF. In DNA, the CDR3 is TGTGCCAGCAGTTACTCTTGGGCAGCCGCGGCTAATGAAAAACTGTTTTTT.

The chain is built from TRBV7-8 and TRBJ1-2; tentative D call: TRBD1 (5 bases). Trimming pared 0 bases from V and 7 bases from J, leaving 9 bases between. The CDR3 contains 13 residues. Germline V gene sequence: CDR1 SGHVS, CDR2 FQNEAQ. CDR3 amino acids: CASSLAPTAGYTF. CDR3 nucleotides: TGTGCCAGCAGCTTAGCGCCGACAGCTGGCTACACCTTC.

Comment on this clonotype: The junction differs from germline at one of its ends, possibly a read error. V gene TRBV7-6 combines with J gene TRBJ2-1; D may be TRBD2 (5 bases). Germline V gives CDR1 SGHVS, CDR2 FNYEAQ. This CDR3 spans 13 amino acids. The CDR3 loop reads CASSLVDYNEQLF. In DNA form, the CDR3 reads TGTGCCAGCAGCTTAGTCGACTACAATGAGCAGTTGTTC.

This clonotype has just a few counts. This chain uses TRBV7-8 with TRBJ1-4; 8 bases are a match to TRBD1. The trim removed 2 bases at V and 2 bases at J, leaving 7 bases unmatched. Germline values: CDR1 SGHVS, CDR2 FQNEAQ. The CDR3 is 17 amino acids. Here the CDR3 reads CASSLQGAWGTNEKLFF. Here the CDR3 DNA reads TGTGCCAGCAGCTTACAGGGGGCATGGGGCACTAATGAAAAACTGTTTTTT. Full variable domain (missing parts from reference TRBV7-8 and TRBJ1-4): GAGVSQSPRYKVAKRGQDVALRCDPISGHVSLFWYQQALGQGPEFLTYFQNEAQLDKSGLPSDRFFAERPEGSVSTLKIQRTQQEDSAVYLCASSLQGAWGTNEKLFFGSGTQLSVL.

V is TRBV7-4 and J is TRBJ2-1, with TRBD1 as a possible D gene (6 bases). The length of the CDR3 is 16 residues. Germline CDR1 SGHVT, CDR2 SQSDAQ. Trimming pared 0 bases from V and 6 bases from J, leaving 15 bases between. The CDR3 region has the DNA TGTGCCAGCAGCTTAGCGGGACATCGTGCCGCCAATGAGCAGTTCTTC. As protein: CASSLAGHRAANEQFF.

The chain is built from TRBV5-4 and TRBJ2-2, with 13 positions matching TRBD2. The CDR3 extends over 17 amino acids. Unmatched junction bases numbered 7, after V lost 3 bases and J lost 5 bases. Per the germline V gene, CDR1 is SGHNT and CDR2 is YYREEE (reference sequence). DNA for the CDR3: TGTGCCAGCAGCTCAGGACTAGCGGGGGCCCAGACCGGGGAGCTGTTTTTT. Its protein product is CASSSGLAGAQTGELFF.

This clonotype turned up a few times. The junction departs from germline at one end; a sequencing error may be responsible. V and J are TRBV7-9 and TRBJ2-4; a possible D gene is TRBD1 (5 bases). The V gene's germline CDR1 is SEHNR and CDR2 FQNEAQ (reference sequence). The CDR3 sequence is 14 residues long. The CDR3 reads CASSLGQGKIIQYF. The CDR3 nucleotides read TGTGCCAGCAGCCTTGGGCAGGGTAAAATCATTCAGTACTTC.

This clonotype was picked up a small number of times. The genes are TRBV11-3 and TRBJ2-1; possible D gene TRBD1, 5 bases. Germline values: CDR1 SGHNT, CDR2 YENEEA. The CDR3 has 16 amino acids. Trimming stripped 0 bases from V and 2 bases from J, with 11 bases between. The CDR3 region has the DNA TGTGCCAGCAGCTTAGATCAGGGAACAACCTACAATGAGCAGTTCTTC. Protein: CASSLDQGTTYNEQFF.

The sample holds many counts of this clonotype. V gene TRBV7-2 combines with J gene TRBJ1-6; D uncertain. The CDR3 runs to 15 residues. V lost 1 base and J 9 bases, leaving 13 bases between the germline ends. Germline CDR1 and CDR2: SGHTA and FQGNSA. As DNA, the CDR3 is TGTGCCAGCAGCTTAGGGTTTCCAGGAGGTTCACCCCTCCACTTT. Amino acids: CASSLGFPGGSPLHF.

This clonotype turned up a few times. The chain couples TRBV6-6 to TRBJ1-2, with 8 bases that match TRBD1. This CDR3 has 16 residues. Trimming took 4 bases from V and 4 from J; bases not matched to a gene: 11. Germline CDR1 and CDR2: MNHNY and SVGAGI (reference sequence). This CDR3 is CASSLTGASPRYGYTF. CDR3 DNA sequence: TGTGCCAGCAGTTTGACAGGGGCCTCGCCCCGCTATGGCTACACCTTC.

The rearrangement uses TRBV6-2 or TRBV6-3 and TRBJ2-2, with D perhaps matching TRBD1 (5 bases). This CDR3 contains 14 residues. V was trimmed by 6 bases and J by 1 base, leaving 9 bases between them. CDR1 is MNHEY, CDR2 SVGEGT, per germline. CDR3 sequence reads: CASRRQLNTGELFF. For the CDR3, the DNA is TGTGCCAGCAGACGACAGCTGAACACCGGGGAGCTGTTTTTT.

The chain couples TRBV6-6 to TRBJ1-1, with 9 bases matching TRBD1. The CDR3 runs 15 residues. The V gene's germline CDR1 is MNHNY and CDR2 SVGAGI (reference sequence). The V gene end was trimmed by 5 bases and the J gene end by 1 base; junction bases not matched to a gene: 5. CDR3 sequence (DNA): TGTGCCAGCAGTACCGGGGACAGGGCGAACACTGAAGCTTTCTTT. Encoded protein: CASSTGDRANTEAFF.

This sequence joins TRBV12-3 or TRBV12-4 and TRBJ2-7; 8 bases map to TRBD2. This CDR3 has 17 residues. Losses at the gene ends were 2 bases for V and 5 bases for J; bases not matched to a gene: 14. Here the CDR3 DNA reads TGTGCCAGCAGTTTAATGTTGGGGGCTTGGCGGGGGGACGAGCAGTACTTC. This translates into CASSLMLGAWRGDEQYF.

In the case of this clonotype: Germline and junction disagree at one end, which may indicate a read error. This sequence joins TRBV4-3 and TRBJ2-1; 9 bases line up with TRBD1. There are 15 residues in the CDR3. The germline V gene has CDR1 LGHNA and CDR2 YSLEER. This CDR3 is CANSPTGQGHNEQFF. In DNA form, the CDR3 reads TGCGCCAACAGCCCGACGGGACAGGGCCACAATGAGCAGTTCTTC.

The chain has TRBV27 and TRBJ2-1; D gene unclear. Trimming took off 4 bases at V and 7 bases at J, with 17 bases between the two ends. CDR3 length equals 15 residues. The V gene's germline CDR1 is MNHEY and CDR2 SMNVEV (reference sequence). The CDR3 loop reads CASSSTGPRWNEQFF. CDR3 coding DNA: TGTGCCAGCAGTTCCACCGGGCCCCGGTGGAATGAGCAGTTCTTC.

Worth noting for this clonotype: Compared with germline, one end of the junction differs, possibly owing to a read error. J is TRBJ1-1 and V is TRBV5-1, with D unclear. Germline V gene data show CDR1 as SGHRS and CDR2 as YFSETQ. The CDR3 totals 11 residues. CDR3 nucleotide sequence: TGCGCCGGCAGCTTGGGGAGTGAAGCTTTCTTT. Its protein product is CAGSLGSEAFF.

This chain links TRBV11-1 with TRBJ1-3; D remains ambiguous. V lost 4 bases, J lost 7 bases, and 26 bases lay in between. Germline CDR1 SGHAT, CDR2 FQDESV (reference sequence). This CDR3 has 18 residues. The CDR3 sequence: CASSSHGSTLGLGNTIYF. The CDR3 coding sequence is TGTGCCAGCAGCTCACACGGGTCGACGCTTGGCCTTGGGAACACCATATATTTT.

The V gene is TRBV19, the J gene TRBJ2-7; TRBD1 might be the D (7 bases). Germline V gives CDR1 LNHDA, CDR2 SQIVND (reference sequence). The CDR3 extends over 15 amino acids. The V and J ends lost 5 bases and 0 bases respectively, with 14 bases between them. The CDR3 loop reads CASSAGTANSYEQYF. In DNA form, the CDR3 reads TGTGCCAGTAGTGCGGGGACAGCAAACTCCTACGAGCAGTACTTC.

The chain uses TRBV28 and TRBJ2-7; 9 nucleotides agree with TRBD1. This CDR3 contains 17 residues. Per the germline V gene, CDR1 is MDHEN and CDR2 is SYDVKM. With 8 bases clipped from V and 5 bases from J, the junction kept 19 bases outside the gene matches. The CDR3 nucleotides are TGTGCCAGCGGCTTTGGGCTCTACAGGGGGCGAGGGGACGAGCAGTACGTC. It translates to CASGFGLYRGRGDEQYV.

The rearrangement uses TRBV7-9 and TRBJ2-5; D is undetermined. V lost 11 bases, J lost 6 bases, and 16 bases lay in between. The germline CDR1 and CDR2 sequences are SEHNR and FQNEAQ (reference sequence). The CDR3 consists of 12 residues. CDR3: CAGALVNQTQYF. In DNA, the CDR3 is TGTGCCGGCGCTTTAGTAAATCAGACCCAGTACTTC.

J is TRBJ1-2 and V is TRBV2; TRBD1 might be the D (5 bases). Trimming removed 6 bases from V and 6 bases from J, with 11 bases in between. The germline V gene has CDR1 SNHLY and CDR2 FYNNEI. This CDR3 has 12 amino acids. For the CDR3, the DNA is TGTGCCAGCAGAGGGGTTTGGGATGGCTACACCTTC. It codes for CASRGVWDGYTF.

CDR3 sequence reads: CASRDRTTYEQYF. The CDR3 DNA reads as TGTGCCAGCAGAGACAGAACTACCTACGAGCAGTACTTC. The chain combines TRBV2 with TRBJ2-7; maybe TRBD1 (5 bases). Germline CDR1 reads SNHLY; CDR2 reads FYNNEI. The CDR3 loop spans 13 amino acids. The V end was cut by 6 bases, the J end by 2 bases, with 11 bases between.

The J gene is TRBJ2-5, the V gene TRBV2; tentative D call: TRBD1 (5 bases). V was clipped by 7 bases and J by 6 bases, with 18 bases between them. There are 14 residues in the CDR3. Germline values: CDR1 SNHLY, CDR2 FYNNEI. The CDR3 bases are TGTGCCAGCATCCAGGGCCAGGGTAGGCAGACCCAGTACTTC. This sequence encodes CASIQGQGRQTQYF.